Below are 13 T cell receptor beta chains sequenced from a single sample in a study of T cell clonotyping in hematopoietic cell transplantation. Assay used: immunoSEQ multiplex PCR; TCRdb lists only in-frame clones, some missing. Counted here are about 16,000 clones, 70% to 90% occurring once; the ten biggest clones make up approximately 4.3%. The sequencing sample was made of peripheral blood mononuclear cells. The receptor set was obtained from a woman aged 35 to 49 in good health. Some clones in this sample may be carry-over from other donors' samples.

The rearrangement links TRBV6-6 to TRBJ2-6; D unclear. Germline lookup yields CDR1 MNHNY and CDR2 SVGAGI (reference sequence). V was cut by 6 bases and J by 2 bases, with 5 bases left in between. The CDR3 spans 13 residues. The CDR3 DNA follows: TGTGCCAGCAGACCGGCTGGGGCCAACGTCCTGACTTTC. Protein sequence: CASRPAGANVLTF.

The J gene is TRBJ1-5, the V gene TRBV11-1, with D unclear. The CDR3 runs to 15 residues. V lost 3 bases and J 7 bases, leaving 16 bases between the germline ends. Germline values: CDR1 SGHAT, CDR2 FQDESV (reference sequence). CDR3 DNA: TGTGCCAGCAGCTTGAGGGTATGGGCCAGCCAGCCCCAGCATTTT. Residues: CASSLRVWASQPQHF.

This clone was counted a single time. V is TRBV27 and J is TRBJ2-1; 9 positions agree with TRBD1. Germline trimming cut 5 bases from V and 7 bases from J; bases unmatched to any gene: 6. Germline lookup yields CDR1 MNHEY and CDR2 SMNVEV (reference sequence). The CDR3 contains 14 residues. CDR3 nucleotide sequence: TGTGCCAGCAGTCTCCGACAGGGGGGTAATGAGCAGTTCTTC. Translated: CASSLRQGGNEQFF.

The genes are TRBV27 and TRBJ2-7; 8 nucleotides match TRBD1. The CDR3 contains 13 residues. The germline gives CDR1 MNHEY, CDR2 SMNVEV (reference sequence). Trimming took 6 bases from V and 6 from J; bases not matched to a gene: 7. The CDR3: CASRRTGSSEQYF. The CDR3 DNA is TGTGCCAGCAGAAGGACAGGGTCGTCCGAGCAGTACTTC.

This clone was recorded only once. This rearrangement joins TRBV4-2 to TRBJ2-7, with 9 bases aligning to TRBD1. CDR3 size: 15 residues. V gave up 2 bases and J gave up 4 bases; unmatched junction bases: 6. CDR1 and CDR2 from the germline V gene are LGHNA and YNFKEQ. Here the CDR3 DNA reads TGTGCCAGCAGCCAACACGGGACAGGGTCATACGAGCAGTACTTC. Translation gives CASSQHGTGSYEQYF.

The V and J genes are TRBV29-1 and TRBJ2-7, with D unresolved. Germline V gene sequence: CDR1 SQVTM, CDR2 ANQGSEA. This CDR3 comprises 12 residues. Trimming stripped 7 bases from V and 3 bases from J, with 13 bases between. In nucleotides, the CDR3 is TGCAGCGCTGGTTCAGGCTACTACGAGCAGTACTTC. It codes for CSAGSGYYEQYF.

This clone has a single count. The CDR3 DNA is TGTGCCAGCAGTTGGGACAGACAAACGGAAAAACTGTTTTTT. This gives the protein CASSWDRQTEKLFF. This chain links TRBV28 with TRBJ1-4; 7 nucleotides line up with TRBD1. This CDR3 is 14 amino acids long. With 4 bases clipped from V and 8 bases from J, the junction kept 7 bases outside the gene matches. In germline, CDR1 is MDHEN, CDR2 SYDVKM.

The chain uses TRBV4-3 and TRBJ2-2; D remains ambiguous. This CDR3 is built from 14 residues. Trimming cost V 0 bases and J 8 bases, with 10 bases left between them. CDR1 LGHNA and CDR2 YSLEER come from the germline V gene. The CDR3 loop reads CASSQDGRSGELFF. DNA for the CDR3: TGCGCCAGCAGCCAAGATGGCAGATCGGGGGAGCTGTTTTTT.

V and J are TRBV9 and TRBJ2-7, with a tentative D call TRBD2 (7 bases). Trimming took 0 bases from V and 3 from J, leaving 13 bases between them. Per germline, CDR1 SGDLS and CDR2 YYNGEE. This CDR3 contains 15 residues. CDR3 protein: CASSVGGGTVYEQYF. The CDR3 nucleotides are TGTGCCAGCAGCGTAGGGGGGGGCACGGTCTACGAGCAGTACTTC.

The chain uses TRBV6-6 and TRBJ1-1; D possibly corresponds to TRBD1 (5 bases). The CDR3 is made up of 14 amino acids. Germline V gene lookup returns CDR1 MNHNY and CDR2 SVGAGI (reference sequence). V was pared by 6 bases and J by 3 bases, with 14 bases between. In DNA, the CDR3 is TGTGCCAGCAGCGAACTCGGGGGGTACACTGAAGCTTTCTTT. It is translated as CASSELGGYTEAFF.

CDR3 protein: CASSLGVDTEAFF. The CDR3 bases are TGTGCCAGTAGTTTGGGTGTTGACACTGAAGCTTTCTTT. The chain couples TRBV19 to TRBJ1-1, with D hard to call. From germline, CDR1 is LNHDA and CDR2 SQIVND (reference sequence). This CDR3 is built from 13 residues. V lost 5 bases and J lost 3, with 10 bases in between.

The rearrangement uses TRBV29-1 and TRBJ1-2; possible D gene TRBD1, 5 bases. The length of the CDR3 is 11 residues. The germline V gene has CDR1 SQVTM and CDR2 ANQGSEA. The V end was cut by 4 bases, the J end by 6 bases, with 9 bases between. DNA of the CDR3: TGCAGCGTTGTGTCAGGGAATGGCTACACCTTC. Its translation is CSVVSGNGYTF.

This clone was detected only a few times. V usage is TRBV10-3 and J usage is TRBJ1-3; D unresolved. The CDR3 is 13 amino acids. Germline V gene lookup returns CDR1 ENHRY and CDR2 SYGVKD. The germline V and J ends were trimmed by 3 bases and 0 bases, with 3 bases remaining between them. In nucleotides, the CDR3 is TGTGCCATCAGTGAAAGCTCTGGAAACACCATATATTTT. Residues: CAISESSGNTIYF.